This TCR beta chain is from a study of blood T cells in healthy people across ages (dated by TCRdb to 2013 to 2016). The study in broad terms: In model experiments, template switching captured roughly one uniquely barcoded TCR beta cDNA molecule for every two T cells. The study measured age-related changes in TCR beta repertoire diversity using deep sequencing normalized with unique cDNA molecular identifiers. Donors were grouped into four age groups: young (average about 15 years), middle-aged (about 38), aged (62) and long-lived (approximately 75). Donors of different ages were randomly distributed across sequencing lanes to avoid experimental bias. The study analyzed two additional independent replicas of 1 million unique cDNA reads from the same blood draw for two donors, one aged 18 to 30 and one aged 80 or older. Broader findings and caveats from the paper: The percentage of naive T cells measured by flow cytometry correlated strongly with observed TCR beta diversity. Conclusive comparison of naive and antigen-experienced compartments was prevented by the profiling of bulk unsorted PBMCs. Compared with the aged group, the long-lived group had more naive CD4+ T cells, fewer expanded clones and increased TCR diversity, a pattern suggesting age selection. Because donor CMV infection status was unknown, age-related changes in expanded clonotypes were potentially confounded. Observed TCR beta diversity per million T cells fell roughly linearly with age, and a significant reduction was already apparent by age roughly 40. Total diversity estimates from one million sequenced T cells were considered lower bounds and underestimates.

Taken from cysteine to phenylalanine, the CDR3 has 13 residues. The retained sequence is limited to the CDR3, 39 bases, with the frame set at the first base. As encoded in the germline V gene, CDR1 is MGHRA while CDR2 is YSYEKL. V lost 2 bases and J lost 4 bases; the stretch between them is 8 bases long. In regard to this clonotype: Its antigen is still unknown. No much larger clone is present one base from it, and per-base qualities are unavailable.

The library was produced with 5' RACE. TCRdb lists the instrument as Illumina HiSeq 2500. A second about 6 to 11 cycle PCR used a sample-barcoded 5' primer and a J-beta primer mix. A unique molecular identifier was introduced onto each TCR beta cDNA molecule by a template-switch 5' adaptor carrying 12 random nucleotides. At least 3 million CDR3-containing paired-end reads were obtained from each sample. The Mint cDNA synthesis kit, primed by a TRBC-specific oligonucleotide, was used to synthesize first-strand cDNA from all RNA. After uracil-DNA glycosylase treatment, a first 18-cycle PCR used universal primers M1SS and BC2_uni_R on all cDNA. The paper's processing steps were these. For normalization, 1 million high-quality reads, each with a distinct molecular identifier, were randomly selected from each sample. Reads with shared molecular identifiers were discarded instead of being binned into consensus sequences. CDR3 identification, clonotype clustering and error correction used MiTCR with a Q25 quality threshold and the strictest error-elimination algorithm. A nonparametric unseen species model using Euler transformation provided a lower-bound estimate of total TCR beta diversity. TCRdb reworked the public reads: Q25 trimming with fastp, MiXCR clone assembly, productive beta chains retained. Each record represents a unique CDR3 protein, reported with the most common genes and DNA among its rows. What appears here as the V and J calls and clone size reflects TCRdb's work, not the paper's. For this sample there are over a million distinct CDR3 sequences; more than 35% appear just once. Under 20% of the sample belongs to the ten largest clones.

The roughly 42 donors, aged about 6 to 95 years, were systemically healthy Caucasian individuals from Russia. Each donor gave around 9.5 milliliters of peripheral blood, collected into EDTA-treated Vacutainer tubes. PBMCs were isolated by Ficoll-Paque density-gradient centrifugation, with at least 6 million obtained per sample. Total RNA was extracted from PBMCs with Trizol reagent, with at least 5.5 micrograms obtained per sample. For every donor, an aliquot of PBMCs went through flow cytometry to measure the percentages of naive CD45RAhigh/CD27high T cells. Sequencing input: blood. This sequence originates from a woman in her fifties or sixties in good health. The chain is made from TRBV4-1 and TRBJ1-2, with the D segment identity uncertain. DNA sequence: TGCGCCAGCAGCCAACTCCGGAGCTATGGCTACACCTTC. This gives the protein CASSQLRSYGYTF.